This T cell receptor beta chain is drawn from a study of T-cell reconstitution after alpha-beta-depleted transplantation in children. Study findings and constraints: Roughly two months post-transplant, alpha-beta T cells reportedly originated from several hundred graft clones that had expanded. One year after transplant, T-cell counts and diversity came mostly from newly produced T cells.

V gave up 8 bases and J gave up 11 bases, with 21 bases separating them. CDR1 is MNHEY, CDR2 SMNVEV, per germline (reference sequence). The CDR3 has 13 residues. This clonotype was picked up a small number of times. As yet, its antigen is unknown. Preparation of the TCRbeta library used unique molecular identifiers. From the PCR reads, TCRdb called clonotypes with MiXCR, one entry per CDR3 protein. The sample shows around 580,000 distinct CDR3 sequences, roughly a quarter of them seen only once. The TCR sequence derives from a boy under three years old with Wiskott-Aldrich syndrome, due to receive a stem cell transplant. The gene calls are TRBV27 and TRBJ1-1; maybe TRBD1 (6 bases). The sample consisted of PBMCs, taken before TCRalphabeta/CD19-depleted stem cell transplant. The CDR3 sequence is CASATSGEGEAFF. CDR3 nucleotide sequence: TGTGCCAGCGCAACGTCGGGGGAGGGGGAGGCTTTCTTT.